The following is a T cell receptor beta chain sequence with its context. The antigen remains undetermined. The length of the CDR3 is 15 residues. Germline values: CDR1 MNHNY, CDR2 SVGAGI (reference sequence). V was shortened by 3 bases and J by 0 bases, with 10 bases between the two germline ends. The record originates from a study of identifying expanded T cells in peripheral blood. General study results and limits: Clone count variance between approximately 2-week samples rose with total template count. Differentially abundant clones: about 1.3 between replicates, 15 to 17 at two to three weeks, over 18 at four.

During the collection period, no donor immune events like infections were recorded. Repertoires were generated with immunoSEQ multiplex PCR, while TCRdb's copy carries only in-frame clones and drops some. Counted here are 65,000 to 95,000 clones, 84% occurring once; the ten biggest clones make up about 20%. The chain recombines TRBV6-6 with TRBJ2-3; D gene ambiguous. Sequencing used blood. The TCR comes from a person between 18 and 75 years old in good health. CDR3 coding DNA: TGTGCCAGCAGTTATAGGGAATGGAGCACAGATACGCAGTATTTT. Translating it yields CASSYREWSTDTQYF.